This is a list of T cell receptor beta chains from one sample in a study of T cells in Graves' hyperthyroidism and ophthalmopathy. Via MiXCR, TCRdb re-called the multiplex PCR reads, giving one row per CDR3 protein. The data contain roughly 570,000 distinct CDR3 sequences, about 45% of them seen just once; the ten biggest clones take up around a fifth. The sample consisted of peripheral blood or thyroid tissue (not recorded which). The receptors were sampled from an adult woman with Graves' disease, either hyperthyroidism or ophthalmopathy (not recorded which). Both conserved end residues are part of each CDR3. D genes are given only for firm matches. For some rows the clone size is stated as once, few or many, or as a class when expanded; others skip it.

j_call: TRBJ1-6
d_call: -
v_call: TRBV20-1
clone_size: -
cdr3_nt: TGCAGTGCTCCCAGGTCGGGGGATTCACCCCTCCACTTT
cdr3_aa: CSAPRSGDSPLHF

j_call: TRBJ2-7
d_call: -
v_call: TRBV10-3
clone_size: -
cdr3_nt: TGTGCCATCAGTGACGACCCCCGTGGAGACACCGAGCAGTACTTC
cdr3_aa: CAISDDPRGDTEQYF

j_call: TRBJ1-1
d_call: -
v_call: TRBV25-1
clone_size: -
cdr3_nt: TGTGCCAGCACTGGGGACGGTATGAACACTGAAGCTTTCTTT
cdr3_aa: CASTGDGMNTEAFF

j_call: TRBJ1-2
d_call: -
v_call: TRBV2
clone_size: -
cdr3_nt: TGTGCCAGCAGTGAACAGGATGATGTTAATGGCTACACCTTC
cdr3_aa: CASSEQDDVNGYTF

j_call: TRBJ2-5
d_call: -
v_call: TRBV12-3/TRBV12-4
clone_size: many
cdr3_nt: TGTGCCAGCAGTTTAGAGGTCCGGGAGACCCAGTACTTC
cdr3_aa: CASSLEVRETQYF

j_call: TRBJ2-7
d_call: -
v_call: TRBV11-2
clone_size: many
cdr3_nt: TGTGCCAGCAGCTCCCTCAGGGCCCCGGGCGAGCAGTACTTC
cdr3_aa: CASSSLRAPGEQYF

j_call: TRBJ1-2
d_call: -
v_call: TRBV11-2
clone_size: many
cdr3_nt: TGTGCCAGCAGCCCACTGCGCCATGGCTACACCTTC
cdr3_aa: CASSPLRHGYTF

j_call: TRBJ1-2
d_call: -
v_call: TRBV29-1
clone_size: -
cdr3_nt: TGCAGCGTTGGTTCGGGCAGCTCTAACTATGGCTACACCTTC
cdr3_aa: CSVGSGSSNYGYTF

j_call: TRBJ1-1
d_call: -
v_call: TRBV7-2
clone_size: once
cdr3_nt: TGTGCCAGTAACGGGTTAAGCAACGTCGTCACTGAAGCTTTCTTT
cdr3_aa: CASNGLSNVVTEAFF

j_call: TRBJ2-2
d_call: -
v_call: TRBV15
clone_size: -
cdr3_nt: TGTGCCACCAGCAGATTTACCACCGGGACAACCGGGGAGCTGTTTTTT
cdr3_aa: CATSRFTTGTTGELFF

j_call: TRBJ2-7
d_call: -
v_call: TRBV20-1
clone_size: -
cdr3_nt: TGCAGTGCTAGAGTTGGAGGAGGGGGCTACGAGCAGTACTTC
cdr3_aa: CSARVGGGGYEQYF

j_call: TRBJ2-6
d_call: TRBD1
v_call: TRBV5-1
clone_size: many
cdr3_nt: TGCGCCAGCAGCCTCAGGGGGCCTCCCTACTCTGGGGCCAACGTCCTGACTTTC
cdr3_aa: CASSLRGPPYSGANVLTF

j_call: TRBJ2-7
d_call: TRBD1
v_call: TRBV11-2
clone_size: -
cdr3_nt: TGTGCCAGCAGTTTCGGGACAGGTAACTACGAGCAGTACTTC
cdr3_aa: CASSFGTGNYEQYF

j_call: TRBJ1-3
d_call: TRBD1
v_call: TRBV7-8
clone_size: -
cdr3_nt: TGTGCCAGCAGCCTCGGGACAGGGAGGGGAAACACCATATATTTT
cdr3_aa: CASSLGTGRGNTIYF

j_call: TRBJ1-5
d_call: -
v_call: TRBV29-1
clone_size: -
cdr3_nt: TGCAGTCTGTACGGAGGCAATCAGCCCCAGCATTTT
cdr3_aa: CSLYGGNQPQHF

j_call: TRBJ1-4
d_call: -
v_call: TRBV6-1
clone_size: many
cdr3_nt: TGTGCCAGCAGTGAGAAACAGGGAGGACCTGAAAAACTGTTTTTT
cdr3_aa: CASSEKQGGPEKLFF

j_call: TRBJ1-6
d_call: -
v_call: TRBV2
clone_size: -
cdr3_nt: TGTGCCAGCAGTGAACTTCGGGATTCACCCCTCCACTTT
cdr3_aa: CASSELRDSPLHF

j_call: TRBJ1-1
d_call: -
v_call: TRBV14
clone_size: -
cdr3_nt: TGTGCCAGCAGCCAAGCCCAGGGGAAAGCTTTCTTT
cdr3_aa: CASSQAQGKAFF

j_call: TRBJ2-1
d_call: -
v_call: TRBV2
clone_size: once
cdr3_nt: TGTGCCAGCAGTGAAGTGGTCAGGGCAAAAGATGAGCAGTTCTTC
cdr3_aa: CASSEVVRAKDEQFF

j_call: TRBJ1-5
d_call: TRBD1
v_call: TRBV19
clone_size: -
cdr3_nt: TGTGCCAGTAGTATAGATCTATCTGGGACAGTGGTAAATCAGCCCCAGCATTTT
cdr3_aa: CASSIDLSGTVVNQPQHF

j_call: TRBJ1-1
d_call: -
v_call: TRBV2
clone_size: -
cdr3_nt: TGTGCCAGCCTTCGGGACGGGAACACTGAAGCTTTCTTT
cdr3_aa: CASLRDGNTEAFF

j_call: TRBJ1-4
d_call: -
v_call: TRBV15
clone_size: -
cdr3_nt: TGTGCCACCAGCGGCACGGGACGTGAAAAACTGTTTTTT
cdr3_aa: CATSGTGREKLFF

j_call: TRBJ1-6
d_call: TRBD1
v_call: TRBV5-1
clone_size: many
cdr3_nt: TGCGCCAGCAGCTCGACAAGACAGGGAGGGAGGTCACCCCTCCACTTT
cdr3_aa: CASSSTRQGGRSPLHF

j_call: TRBJ1-6
d_call: -
v_call: TRBV7-6
clone_size: -
cdr3_nt: TGTGCCAGCAGCACCTCTGCAGGGTTCGGGGACTCACCCCTCCACTTT
cdr3_aa: CASSTSAGFGDSPLHF

j_call: TRBJ2-5
d_call: TRBD2
v_call: TRBV9
clone_size: many
cdr3_nt: TGTGCCAGCAGCGTGGGGACTAGCGGGAGTTTAAAGACCCAGTACTTC
cdr3_aa: CASSVGTSGSLKTQYF

j_call: TRBJ1-2
d_call: TRBD1
v_call: TRBV25-1
clone_size: -
cdr3_nt: TGTGCCAGCAGTGTGGCAGGGGGCGATCCCTATGGCTACACCTTC
cdr3_aa: CASSVAGGDPYGYTF

j_call: TRBJ2-7
d_call: TRBD1
v_call: TRBV2
clone_size: -
cdr3_nt: TGTGCCAGCAGTGGGGACAGGGCCTACGAGCAGTACTTC
cdr3_aa: CASSGDRAYEQYF